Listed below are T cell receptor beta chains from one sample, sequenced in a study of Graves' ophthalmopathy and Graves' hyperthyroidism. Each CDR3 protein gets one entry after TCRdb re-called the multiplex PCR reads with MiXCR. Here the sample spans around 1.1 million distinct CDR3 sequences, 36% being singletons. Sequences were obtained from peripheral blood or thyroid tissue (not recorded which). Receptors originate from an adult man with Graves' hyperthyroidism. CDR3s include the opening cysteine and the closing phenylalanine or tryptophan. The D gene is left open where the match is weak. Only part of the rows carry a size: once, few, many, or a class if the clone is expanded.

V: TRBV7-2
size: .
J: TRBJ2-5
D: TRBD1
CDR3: CASSWAPGTGFQETQYF
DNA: TGTGCCAGCAGCTGGGCCCCAGGGACAGGCTTCCAAGAGACCCAGTACTTC

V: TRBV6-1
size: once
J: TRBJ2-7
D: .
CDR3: CASSSHDRNSYEQYF
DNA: TGTGCCAGCAGTTCACACGACAGGAACTCCTACGAGCAGTACTTC

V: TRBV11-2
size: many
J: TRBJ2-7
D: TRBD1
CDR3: CASSTRTGDGEQYF
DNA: TGTGCCAGCAGCACCCGGACAGGTGACGGAGAGCAGTACTTC

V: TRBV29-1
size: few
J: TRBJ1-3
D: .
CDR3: CSARGAGNTIYF
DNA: TGCAGCGCCAGGGGCGCTGGAAACACCATATATTTT

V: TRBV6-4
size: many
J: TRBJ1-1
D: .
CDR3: CASSQIEGTEAFF
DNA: TGTGCCAGCAGTCAGATAGAGGGCACTGAAGCTTTCTTT

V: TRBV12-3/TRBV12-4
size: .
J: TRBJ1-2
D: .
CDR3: CASSLFAGTYGYTF
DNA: TGTGCCAGCAGTTTATTTGCCGGGACCTATGGCTACACCTTC

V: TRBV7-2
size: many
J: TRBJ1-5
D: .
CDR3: CASSPQITGGGNQPQHF
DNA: TGTGCCAGCAGCCCCCAAATCACTGGGGGCGGCAATCAGCCCCAGCATTTT

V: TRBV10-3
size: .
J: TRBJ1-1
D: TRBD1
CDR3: CAISDRGQGIMNTEAFF
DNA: TGTGCCATCAGTGACCGAGGACAGGGTATCATGAACACTGAAGCTTTCTTT

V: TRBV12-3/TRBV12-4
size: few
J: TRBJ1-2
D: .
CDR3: CASSREAATNYGYTF
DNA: TGTGCCAGCAGCCGCGAAGCAGCGACTAACTATGGCTACACCTTC

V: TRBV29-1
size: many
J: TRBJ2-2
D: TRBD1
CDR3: CSVETTGGRGGELFF
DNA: TGCAGCGTTGAAACTACAGGGGGACGGGGCGGGGAGCTGTTTTTT

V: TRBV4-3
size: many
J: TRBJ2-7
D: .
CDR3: CASSQDWQSSYEQYF
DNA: TGCGCCAGCAGCCAAGATTGGCAGAGCTCCTACGAGCAGTACTTC

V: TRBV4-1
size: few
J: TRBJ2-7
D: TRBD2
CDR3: CASSQSGTSDNEQYF
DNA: TGCGCCAGCAGCCAATCCGGGACTAGCGACAACGAGCAGTACTTC

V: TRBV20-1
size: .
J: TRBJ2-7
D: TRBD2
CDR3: CSAATIAGDYEQYF
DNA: TGCAGTGCCGCAACCATAGCGGGGGACTACGAGCAGTACTTC

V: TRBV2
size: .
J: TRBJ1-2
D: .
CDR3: CASSAANRGYTF
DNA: TGTGCCAGCAGTGCGGCCAACAGGGGCTACACCTTC

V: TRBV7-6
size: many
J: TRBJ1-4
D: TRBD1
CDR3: CASSPSRTGNEKLFF
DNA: TGTGCCAGCAGCCCAAGCCGGACAGGGAATGAAAAACTGTTTTTT

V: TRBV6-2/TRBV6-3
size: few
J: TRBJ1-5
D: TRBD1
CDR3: CASSPDREFQPQHF
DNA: TGTGCCAGCAGTCCCGACAGGGAATTCCAGCCCCAGCATTTT

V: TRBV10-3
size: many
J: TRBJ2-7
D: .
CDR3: CAIRAVSSYEQYF
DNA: TGTGCCATCAGAGCGGTTTCATCCTACGAGCAGTACTTC

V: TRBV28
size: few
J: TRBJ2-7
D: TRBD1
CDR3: CASSPVEGAKFHEQYF
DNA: TGTGCCAGCAGCCCAGTCGAGGGGGCGAAATTCCACGAGCAGTACTTC

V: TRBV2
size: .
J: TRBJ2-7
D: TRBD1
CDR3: CASIGQVGSEQYF
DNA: TGTGCCAGCATTGGACAGGTTGGGTCCGAGCAGTACTTC

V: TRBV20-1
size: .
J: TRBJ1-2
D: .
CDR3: CSAQWGGNYGYTF
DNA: TGCAGTGCTCAGTGGGGGGGTAACTATGGCTACACCTTC

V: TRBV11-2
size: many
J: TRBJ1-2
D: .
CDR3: CASAPDGNYGYTF
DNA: TGTGCCAGCGCCCCAGATGGGAACTATGGCTACACCTTC

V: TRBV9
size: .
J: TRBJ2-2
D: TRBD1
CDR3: CASSEPGDRELFF
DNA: TGTGCCAGCAGCGAACCGGGGGACAGGGAACTGTTTTTT

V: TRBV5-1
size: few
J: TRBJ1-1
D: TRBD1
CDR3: CASSWGQTSTEAFF
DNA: TGCGCCAGCAGCTGGGGACAGACGAGCACTGAAGCTTTCTTT

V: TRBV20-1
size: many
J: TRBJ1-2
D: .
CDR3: CSAKQDYGYTF
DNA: TGCAGTGCGAAACAAGACTATGGCTACACCTTC

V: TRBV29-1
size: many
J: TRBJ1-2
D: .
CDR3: CSVEPGLGYGYTF
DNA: TGCAGCGTTGAACCAGGGCTCGGCTATGGCTACACCTTC

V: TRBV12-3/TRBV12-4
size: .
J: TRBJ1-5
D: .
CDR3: CASSPTVYQPRHF
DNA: TGTGCCAGCAGCCCAACAGTATATCAGCCCCGGCATTTT

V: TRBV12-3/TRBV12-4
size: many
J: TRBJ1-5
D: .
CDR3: CASSLRSYSNQPQHF
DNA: TGTGCCAGCAGCCTGAGGTCGTATAGCAATCAGCCCCAGCATTTT

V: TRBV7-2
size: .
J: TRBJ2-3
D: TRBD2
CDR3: CASSFGLAGGTDTQYF
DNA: TGTGCCAGCAGCTTCGGACTAGCGGGAGGAACGGATACGCAGTATTTT

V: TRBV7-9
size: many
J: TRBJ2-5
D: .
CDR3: CASSPLNQETQYF
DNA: TGTGCCAGCAGCCCTTTGAATCAAGAGACCCAGTACTTC

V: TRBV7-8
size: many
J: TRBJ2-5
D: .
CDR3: CASSFSTEETQYF
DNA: TGTGCCAGCAGCTTCTCTACAGAAGAGACCCAGTACTTC

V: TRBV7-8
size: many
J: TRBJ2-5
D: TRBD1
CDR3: CASSSWTGNQETQYF
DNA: TGTGCCAGCAGCTCCTGGACAGGCAATCAAGAGACCCAGTACTTC

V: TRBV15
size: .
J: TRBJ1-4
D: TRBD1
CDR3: CATSRSGGDNGSRF
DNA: TGTGCCACCAGCAGGTCAGGGGGGGACAACGGTTCCCGTTTT

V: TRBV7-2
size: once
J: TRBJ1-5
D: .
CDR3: CASSRELGETQHF
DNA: TGTGCCAGCAGCCGTGAATTAGGAGAGACCCAGCATTTT

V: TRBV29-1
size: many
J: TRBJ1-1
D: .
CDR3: CSFARVAGGTEAFF
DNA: TGCAGCTTTGCCCGGGTGGCCGGGGGCACTGAAGCTTTCTTT

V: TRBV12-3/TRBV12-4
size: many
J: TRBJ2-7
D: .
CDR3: CASRGDRSYEQYF
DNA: TGTGCCAGCAGGGGAGACAGATCCTACGAGCAGTACTTC

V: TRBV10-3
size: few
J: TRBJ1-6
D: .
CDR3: CAISDQGQPLHF
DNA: TGTGCCATCAGTGACCAGGGGCAGCCCCTCCACTTT

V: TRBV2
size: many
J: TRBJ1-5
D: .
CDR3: CASNPREYDNQPQHF
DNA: TGTGCCAGCAACCCGAGGGAGTACGACAATCAGCCCCAGCATTTT

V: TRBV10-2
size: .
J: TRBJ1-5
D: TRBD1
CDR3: CASSELAGGTGNQPQHF
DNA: TGCGCCAGCAGTGAGTTAGCGGGGGGGACAGGGAATCAGCCCCAGCATTTT

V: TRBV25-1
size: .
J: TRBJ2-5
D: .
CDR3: CASVGYWALQETQYF
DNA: TGTGCCAGCGTTGGATACTGGGCCCTTCAAGAGACCCAGTACTTC

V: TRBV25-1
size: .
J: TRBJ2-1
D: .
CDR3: CASRRGAAVEQFF
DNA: TGTGCCAGCCGCCGGGGGGCAGCGGTTGAGCAGTTCTTC

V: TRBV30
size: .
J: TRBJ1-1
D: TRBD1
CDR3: CAWRGLPGQGNTEAFF
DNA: TGTGCCTGGAGGGGGCTCCCGGGACAGGGGAACACTGAAGCTTTCTTT

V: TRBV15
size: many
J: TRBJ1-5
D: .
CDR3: CATSKYSTGHQPQHF
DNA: TGTGCCACCAGCAAGTATTCTACAGGCCATCAGCCCCAGCATTTT

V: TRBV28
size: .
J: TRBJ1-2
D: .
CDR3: CASSLFGNYGYTF
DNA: TGTGCCAGCAGTTTATTCGGGAACTATGGCTACACCTTC

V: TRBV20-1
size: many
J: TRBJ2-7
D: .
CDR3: CSARDERRYSYEQYF
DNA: TGCAGTGCTAGAGATGAGCGTCGTTACTCCTACGAGCAGTACTTC

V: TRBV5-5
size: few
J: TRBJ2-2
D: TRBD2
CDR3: CASSGTSYGELFF
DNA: TGTGCCAGCAGTGGGACTAGCTACGGGGAGCTGTTTTTT

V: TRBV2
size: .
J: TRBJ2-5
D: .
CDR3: CASAGQLQETQYF
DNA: TGTGCAAGCGCGGGACAGCTCCAAGAGACCCAGTACTTC

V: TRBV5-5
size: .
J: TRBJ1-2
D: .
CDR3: CASSLAVGTGTF
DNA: .

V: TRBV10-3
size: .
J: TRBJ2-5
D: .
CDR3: CAISGEGTSQETQYF
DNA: TGTGCCATCAGTGGGGAGGGGACAAGCCAAGAGACCCAGTACTTC

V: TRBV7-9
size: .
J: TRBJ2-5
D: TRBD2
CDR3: CASSLVSHGRGGSETQYF
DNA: TGTGCCAGCAGCTTAGTGTCTCACGGGAGGGGAGGAAGCGAGACCCAGTACTTC

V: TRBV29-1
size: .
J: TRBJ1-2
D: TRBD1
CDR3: CSVGDRNSGNTF
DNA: TGCAGCGTTGGGGACAGAAACTCTGGAAACACCTTC

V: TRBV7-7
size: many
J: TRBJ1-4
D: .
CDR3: CASSLRTERNEKLFF
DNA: TGTGCCAGCAGCTTGAGGACAGAGAGAAATGAAAAACTGTTTTTT

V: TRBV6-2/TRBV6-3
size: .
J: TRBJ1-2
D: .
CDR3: CASSLGVQIYGYTF
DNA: TGTGCCAGCAGCTTGGGGGTTCAGATCTATGGCTACACCTTC

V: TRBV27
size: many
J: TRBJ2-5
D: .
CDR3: CASSPTSRAQETQYF
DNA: TGTGCCAGCAGTCCGACCTCTCGGGCCCAAGAGACCCAGTACTTC

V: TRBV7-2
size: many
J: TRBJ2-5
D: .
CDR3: CASSLGELTQYF
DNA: TGTGCCAGCAGCTTAGGCGAGTTGACCCAGTACTTC

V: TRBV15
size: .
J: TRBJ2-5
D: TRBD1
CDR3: CATRTDLDRGRETQYF
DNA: TGTGCCACCCGAACCGATCTGGACAGGGGAAGGGAGACCCAGTACTTC

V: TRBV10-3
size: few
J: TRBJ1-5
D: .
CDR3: CAISESTGGYSNQPQHF
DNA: TGTGCCATCAGTGAGTCGACTGGGGGCTATAGCAATCAGCCCCAGCATTTT

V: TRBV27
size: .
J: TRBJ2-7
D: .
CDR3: CASRARAARLEQYF
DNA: TGTGCCAGCAGGGCAAGAGCCGCAAGGCTCGAGCAGTACTTC

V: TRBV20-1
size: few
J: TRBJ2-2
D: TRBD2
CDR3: CSATGPISGSYTGELFF
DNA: TGCAGTGCTACCGGCCCCATTAGCGGGAGCTACACCGGGGAGCTGTTTTTT